The sequence of this T cell receptor beta chain was determined in a study of OX40 agonist ivuxolimab in advanced cancers. Looking at the study overall: Dose-escalation patients suffered from hepatocellular carcinoma, melanoma, renal cell or head and neck cancer. Study observations and caveats: Averaging showed that CD8+ T cells had more expanded clones than CD4+ did.

CDR1 and CDR2 from the germline V gene are SGHNT and YYREEE (reference sequence). J gave up 6 bases and V 4 bases, and 19 bases lay outside the gene matches. The CDR3 covers 19 residues. The table came from immunoSEQ multiplex PCR; TCRdb's copy has only in-frame clones and leaves some out. Counted here are 40,000 to 45,000 clones, 80% to 90% occurring once; the ten biggest clones make up around 6.2%. A word on this clone: The antigen is unknown.

This rearrangement joins TRBV5-4 to TRBJ2-2; 9 bases fit TRBD2. The sample in question was CD4+ or CD8+ T cells sorted from blood, obtained in a trial of the OX40 agonist ivuxolimab. This clonotype originated in an adult with an advanced solid tumor such as melanoma, head and neck, liver or kidney cancer. CDR3: CASSLTSLAGRSRAGELFF. The CDR3 DNA sequence: TGTGCCAGCAGCCTGACGTCGCTAGCGGGACGATCTAGGGCCGGGGAGCTGTTTTTT. Filled out from reference TRBV5-4 and TRBJ2-2, the complete variable domain reads ETGVTQSPTHLIKTRGQQVTLRCSSQSGHNTVSWYQQALGQGPQFIFQYYREEENGRGNFPPRFSGLQFPNYSSELNVNALELDDSALYLCASSLTSLAGRSRAGELFFGEGSRLTVL.